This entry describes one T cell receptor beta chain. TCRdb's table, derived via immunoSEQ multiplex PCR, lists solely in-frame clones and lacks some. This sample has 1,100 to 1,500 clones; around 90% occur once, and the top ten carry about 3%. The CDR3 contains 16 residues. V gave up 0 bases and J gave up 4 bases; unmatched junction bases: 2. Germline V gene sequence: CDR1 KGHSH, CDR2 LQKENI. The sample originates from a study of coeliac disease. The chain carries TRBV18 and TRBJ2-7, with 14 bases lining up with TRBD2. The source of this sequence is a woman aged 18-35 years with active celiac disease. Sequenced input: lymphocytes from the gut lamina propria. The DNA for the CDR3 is TGTGCCAGCTCACCACCGGGACTAGCGGGAGTGTACGAGCAGTACTTC. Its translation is CASSPPGLAGVYEQYF.